These 5 T cell receptor beta chains were sequenced from one sample in a study of vaccination effects on CD4 cells after COVID-19. ViraFEST used viral peptide pools to expand antigen-specific CD4+ T cells before sequencing. With roughly 9 days of culture completed, CD4+ T cells were isolated. Two doses of either BNT162b2 or mRNA-1273 were given to each participant. For these TCRs, the target antigens are not known. Measured with immunoSEQ multiplex PCR; TCRdb has only the in-frame clones, and not every one. Seen here are 70,000 to 85,000 clones, over 70% observed once, and the top ten hold 1% to 1.5%. The sequenced sample was CD4+ T cells from PBMCs cultured with HCoV-229E spike peptides, obtained after COVID-19 vaccination. Source of these receptors: a human donor who received a COVID-19 vaccine.

The CDR3 DNA is TGTGCCACCAGTGACGCGACAGGGTATACAGATACGCAGTATTTT. Amino acid sequence: CATSDATGYTDTQYF. The rearrangement uses TRBV24-1 and TRBJ2-3; 7 bases are a match to TRBD1. The CDR3 covers 15 residues. Trimming cost V 4 bases and J 3 bases; bases outside gene matches: 6. Germline V gene data show CDR1 as KGHDR and CDR2 as SFDVKD.

The chain has TRBV5-4 and TRBJ1-1; 7 bases align to TRBD1. With V trimmed by 0 bases and J by 3 bases, 5 bases remained unmatched. The CDR3 consists of 15 residues. Germline assignment: CDR1 SGHNT and CDR2 YYREEE (reference sequence). CDR3 region: CASSLGRGGYTEAFF. CDR3 sequence (DNA): TGTGCCAGCAGCTTGGGCAGGGGGGGTTACACTGAAGCTTTCTTT.

J is TRBJ2-1 and V is TRBV30; 7 bases match TRBD1. This CDR3 spans 16 amino acids. V lost 1 base to trimming and J lost 0 bases; unmatched junction nucleotides: 6. CDR1 and CDR2 from the germline V gene are GTSNPN and SVGIG (reference sequence). The CDR3 is CAWSAVGQISYNEQFF. CDR3 sequence (DNA): TGTGCCTGGAGTGCCGTGGGACAGATCTCCTACAATGAGCAGTTCTTC.

This clone was picked up one time. The chain recombines TRBV7-9 with TRBJ2-1; the D call may be TRBD1 or TRBD2 (7 bases each). Trimming stripped 4 bases from V and 3 bases from J, with 13 bases between. The CDR3 has 15 residues. CDR1 and CDR2 from the germline V gene are SEHNR and FQNEAQ (reference sequence). CDR3 nucleotide sequence: TGTGCCAGCAGCTCCAGGGGGGGCTACTACAATGAGCAGTTCTTC. Translated, it gives CASSSRGGYYNEQFF. The variable domain in full, completed from reference TRBV7-9 and TRBJ2-1, reads DTGVSQNPRHKITKRGQNVTFRCDPISEHNRLYWYRQTLGQGPEFLTYFQNEAQLEKSRLLSDRFSAERPKGSFSTLEIQRTEQGDSAMYLCASSSRGGYYNEQFFGPGTRLTVL.

This chain links TRBV19 with TRBJ1-5; D not certain. The CDR3 covers 15 residues. Between the trimmed V and J ends, which lost 5 bases and 0 bases, there was a span of 11 bases. Germline assignment: CDR1 LNHDA and CDR2 SQIVND (reference sequence). CDR3 amino acids: CASSFGRDSNQPQHF. CDR3 nucleotide sequence: TGTGCCAGTAGTTTCGGACGGGATAGCAATCAGCCCCAGCATTTT.